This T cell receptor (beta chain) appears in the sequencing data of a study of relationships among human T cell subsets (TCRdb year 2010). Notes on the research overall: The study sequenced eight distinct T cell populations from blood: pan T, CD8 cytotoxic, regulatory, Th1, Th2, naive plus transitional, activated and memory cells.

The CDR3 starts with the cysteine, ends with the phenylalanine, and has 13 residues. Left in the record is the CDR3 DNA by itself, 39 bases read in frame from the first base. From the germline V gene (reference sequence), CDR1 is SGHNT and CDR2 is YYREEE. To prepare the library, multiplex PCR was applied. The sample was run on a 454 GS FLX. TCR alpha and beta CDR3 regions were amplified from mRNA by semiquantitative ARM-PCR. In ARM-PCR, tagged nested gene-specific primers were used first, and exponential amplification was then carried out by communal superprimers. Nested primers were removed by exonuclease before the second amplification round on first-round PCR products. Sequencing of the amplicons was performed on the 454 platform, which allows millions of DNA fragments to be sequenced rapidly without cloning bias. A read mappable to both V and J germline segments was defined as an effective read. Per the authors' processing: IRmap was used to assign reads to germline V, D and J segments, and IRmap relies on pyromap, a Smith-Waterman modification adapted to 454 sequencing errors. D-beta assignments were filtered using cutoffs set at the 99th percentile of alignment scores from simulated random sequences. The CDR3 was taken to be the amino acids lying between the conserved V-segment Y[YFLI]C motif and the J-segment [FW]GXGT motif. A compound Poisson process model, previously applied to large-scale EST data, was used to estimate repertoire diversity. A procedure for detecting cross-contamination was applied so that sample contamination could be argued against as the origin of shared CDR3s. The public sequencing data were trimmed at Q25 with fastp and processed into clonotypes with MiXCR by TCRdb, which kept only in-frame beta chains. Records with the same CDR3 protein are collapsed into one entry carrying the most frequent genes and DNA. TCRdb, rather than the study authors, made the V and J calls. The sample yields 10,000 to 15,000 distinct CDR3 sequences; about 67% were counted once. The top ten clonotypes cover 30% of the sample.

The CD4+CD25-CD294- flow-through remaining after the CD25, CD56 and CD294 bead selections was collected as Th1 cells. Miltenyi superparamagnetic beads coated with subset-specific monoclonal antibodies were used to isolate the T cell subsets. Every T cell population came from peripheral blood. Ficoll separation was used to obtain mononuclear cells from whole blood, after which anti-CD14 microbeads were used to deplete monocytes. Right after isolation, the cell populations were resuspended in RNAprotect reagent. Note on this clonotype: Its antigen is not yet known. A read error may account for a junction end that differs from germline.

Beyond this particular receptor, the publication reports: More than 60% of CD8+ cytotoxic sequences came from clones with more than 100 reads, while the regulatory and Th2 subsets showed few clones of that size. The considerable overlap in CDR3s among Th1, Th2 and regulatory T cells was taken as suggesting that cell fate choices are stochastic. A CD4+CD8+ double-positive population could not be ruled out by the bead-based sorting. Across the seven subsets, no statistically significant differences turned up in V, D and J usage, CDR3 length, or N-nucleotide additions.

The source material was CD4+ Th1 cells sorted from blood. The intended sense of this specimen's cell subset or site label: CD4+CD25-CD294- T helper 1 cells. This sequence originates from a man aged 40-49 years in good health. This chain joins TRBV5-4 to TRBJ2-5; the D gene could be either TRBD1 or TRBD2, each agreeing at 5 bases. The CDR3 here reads CASRGSREETRYF. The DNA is TGCGCCAGCAGAGGGTCCAGGGAAGAGACCCGGTACTTC.